The 12 T cell receptor beta chains below all came from one sample that was sequenced in a study of blood T cell repertoires in COVID-19. Data came from immunoSEQ multiplex PCR; TCRdb stores just in-frame clones and leaves some out. The sample consists of around 380,000 clones, 70% to 90% of them appearing once. Sequenced material: PBMCs or T cells enriched from blood (not recorded which). These receptors came from a man aged 25-45 years who had recovered from COVID-19.

In its sample, this clone was seen once. This chain links TRBV6-5 with TRBJ2-1; 10 bases fit TRBD1. The CDR3 is made up of 13 amino acids. The germline V gene has CDR1 MNHEY and CDR2 SVGAGI. The junction had 5 bases not matched to a gene; V was cut back by 8 bases and J by 7 bases. This CDR3 reads CASRQGAGNEQFF. DNA of the CDR3: TGTGCCAGCCGACAGGGGGCCGGGAATGAGCAGTTCTTC.

The rearrangement uses TRBV6-5 and TRBJ2-4; 7 bases match TRBD1. Germline trimming cut 8 bases from V and 1 base from J; bases unmatched to any gene: 5. CDR1 is MNHEY, CDR2 SVGAGI, per germline. This CDR3 is 14 amino acids long. CDR3 bases: TGTGCCAGCCATTTGGACAGGGCCAAAAACATTCAGTACTTC. This sequence encodes CASHLDRAKNIQYF.

The rearrangement joins TRBV7-9 to TRBJ1-2; 7 bases fit TRBD1. Germline CDR1 is SEHNR and CDR2 is FQNEAQ (reference sequence). This CDR3 is 13 amino acids long. J lost 8 bases, V lost 5 bases, and 8 bases had no gene match. The CDR3 bases are TGTGCCAGCAGCGACCGGGACAGCCTGGGCTACACCTTC. This codes for CASSDRDSLGYTF.

The chain is built from TRBV5-6 and TRBJ1-5, with D possibly being TRBD1 (5 bases). The V gene lost 0 bases and the J gene lost 1 base, with 17 bases spanning the gap. Germline CDR1 and CDR2: SGHDT and YYEEEE. The CDR3 is 18 residues long. CDR3 DNA: TGTGCCAGCAGCTTGGGGCCGGGACTTGCCGACAGCAATCAGCCCCAGCATTTT. It is translated as CASSLGPGLADSNQPQHF. Supplemented by reference TRBV5-6 and TRBJ1-5, the full variable domain reads DAGVTQSPTHLIKTRGQQVTLRCSPKSGHDTVSWYQQALGQGPQFIFQYYEEEERQRGNFPDRFSGHQFPNYSSELNVNALLLGDSALYLCASSLGPGLADSNQPQHFGDGTRLSIL.

This rearrangement joins TRBV4-1 to TRBJ2-5, with TRBD1 matching over 12 bases. CDR1 MGHRA and CDR2 YSYEKL come from the germline V gene. After removal of 0 bases from V and 4 bases from J, the junction contained 3 bases not matched to a gene. CDR3 length equals 16 residues. The CDR3 coding sequence is TGCGCCAGCAGCCAAGATGGGACAGGGGGCCGAGAGACCCAGTACTTC. It is translated as CASSQDGTGGRETQYF.

J is TRBJ2-7 and V is TRBV4-3; tentatively, D is TRBD1 (6 bases). The CDR3 is made up of 15 amino acids. V lost 0 bases, J lost 2 bases, and 11 bases lay in between. Per the germline V gene, CDR1 is LGHNA and CDR2 is YSLEER. This CDR3 is CASSQDSRGAYEQYF. CDR3 coding DNA: TGCGCCAGCAGCCAAGATAGCAGGGGAGCCTACGAGCAGTACTTC.

V usage is TRBV3-1 (or the pseudogene TRBV3-2) and J usage is TRBJ2-5, with 8 bases fitting TRBD2. The CDR3 runs to 15 residues. With V trimmed by 4 bases and J by 4 bases, 8 bases remained unmatched. Germline-derived CDR1 and CDR2 are LGHDT and YNNKEL (reference sequence). For the CDR3, the DNA is TGTGCCAGCAGCCCGACTAGCGTGGGGTTAGAGACCCAGTACTTC. Translated: CASSPTSVGLETQYF.

V usage is TRBV6-5 and J usage is TRBJ2-5, with D unclear. V lost 6 bases, J lost 1 base, and 6 bases lay in between. The CDR3 sequence is 12 residues long. Looked up from germline, CDR1 is MNHEY and CDR2 is SVGAGI. For the CDR3, the DNA is TGTGCCAGCAGCAGGTTCCAAGAGACCCAGTACTTC. Protein product: CASSRFQETQYF.

The chain joins TRBV19 to TRBJ2-7, with no clear D. The CDR3 runs to 11 residues. From germline, CDR1 is LNHDA and CDR2 SQIVND (reference sequence). V shed 10 bases and J shed 6 bases, with 13 bases lying between them. For the CDR3, the DNA is TGTGCCACCCAGGCCCAATCCGAGCAGTACTTC. It yields the protein CATQAQSEQYF. Variable domain in full (rest from reference TRBV19 and TRBJ2-7): DGGITQSPKYLFRKEGQNVTLSCEQNLNHDAMYWYRQDPGQGLRLIYYSQIVNDFQKGDIAEGYSVSREKKESFPLTVTSAQKNPTAFYLCATQAQSEQYFGPGTRLTVT.

This clone was counted between two and nine times. The chain recombines TRBV10-3 with TRBJ1-4, with D tentatively TRBD1 (6 bases). The CDR3 is 13 amino acids. Trimming cost V 5 bases and J 4 bases, with 8 bases left between them. Germline CDR1 and CDR2: ENHRY and SYGVKD. The CDR3 region is CAISRDINEKLFF. CDR3 bases: TGTGCCATCAGTAGGGACATTAATGAAAAACTGTTTTTT.

This chain connects TRBV6-5 to TRBJ1-5, with D possibly matching TRBD1 (5 bases). V gave up 5 bases and J gave up 4 bases, with 15 bases separating them. The germline CDR1 and CDR2 sequences are MNHEY and SVGAGI. CDR3 length equals 15 residues. CDR3 amino acids: CASSQVGRENQPQHF. In DNA, the CDR3 is TGTGCCAGCAGTCAGGTGGGACGGGAGAATCAGCCCCAGCATTTT.

The chain recombines TRBV11-2 with TRBJ2-3; 8 nucleotides line up with TRBD2. Trimming removed 7 bases from V and 3 bases from J; junction bases left unmatched: 15. Germline CDR1 reads SGHAT; CDR2 reads FQNNGV. The CDR3 totals 17 residues. CDR3 sequence (DNA): TGTGCCAGCATCCCTGGAACCGGGACTAGAGGTACAGATACGCAGTATTTT. Translated: CASIPGTGTRGTDTQYF.